The 2 T cell receptor beta chains reported below all come from one sample, sequenced in a study of T cells after yellow fever vaccination. From the 5' RACE reads, TCRdb called clonotypes with MiXCR, one entry per CDR3 protein. The sample contains 550,000 or so distinct CDR3 sequences, approximately 21% of which appear only once. The sample consisted of PBMCs, taken 15 days after the yellow fever booster vaccination. The receptor set was obtained from a man under 40 who received the YFV17D yellow fever vaccine.

This clonotype was counted a few times. The rearrangement joins TRBV5-1 to TRBJ1-5; 11 nucleotides align to TRBD1. Germline V lookup: CDR1 SGHRS, CDR2 YFSETQ. The CDR3 is 15 residues long. After removal of 3 bases from V and 6 bases from J, the junction contained 5 bases not matched to a gene. The CDR3 sequence: CASSSSGTGGQPQHF. The DNA for the CDR3 is TGCGCCAGCAGCTCGTCCGGGACAGGGGGTCAGCCCCAGCATTTT.

The gene calls are TRBV5-5 and TRBJ2-3; D possibly corresponds to TRBD2 (6 bases). Germline CDR1 and CDR2: SGHKS and YYEKEE (reference sequence). The CDR3 consists of 14 residues. Trimming removed 3 bases at V and 0 bases at J, with 8 bases between. The CDR3 DNA is TGTGCCAGCAGCTGGGAGGTTAGCACAGATACGCAGTATTTT. It translates to CASSWEVSTDTQYF.